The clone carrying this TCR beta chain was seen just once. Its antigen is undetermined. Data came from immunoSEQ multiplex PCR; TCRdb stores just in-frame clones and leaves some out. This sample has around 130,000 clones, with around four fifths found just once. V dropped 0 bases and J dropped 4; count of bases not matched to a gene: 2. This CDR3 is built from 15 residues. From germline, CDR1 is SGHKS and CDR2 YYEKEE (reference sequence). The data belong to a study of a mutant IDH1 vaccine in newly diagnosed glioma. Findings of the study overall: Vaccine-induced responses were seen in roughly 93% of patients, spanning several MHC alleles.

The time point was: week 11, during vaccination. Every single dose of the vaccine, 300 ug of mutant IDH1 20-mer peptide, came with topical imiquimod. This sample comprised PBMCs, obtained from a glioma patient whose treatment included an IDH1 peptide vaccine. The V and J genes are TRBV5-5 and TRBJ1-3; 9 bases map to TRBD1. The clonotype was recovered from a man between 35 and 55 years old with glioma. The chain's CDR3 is CASSLVQGAGNTIYF. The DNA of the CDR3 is TGTGCCAGCAGCTTGGTACAGGGGGCCGGAAACACCATATATTTT.